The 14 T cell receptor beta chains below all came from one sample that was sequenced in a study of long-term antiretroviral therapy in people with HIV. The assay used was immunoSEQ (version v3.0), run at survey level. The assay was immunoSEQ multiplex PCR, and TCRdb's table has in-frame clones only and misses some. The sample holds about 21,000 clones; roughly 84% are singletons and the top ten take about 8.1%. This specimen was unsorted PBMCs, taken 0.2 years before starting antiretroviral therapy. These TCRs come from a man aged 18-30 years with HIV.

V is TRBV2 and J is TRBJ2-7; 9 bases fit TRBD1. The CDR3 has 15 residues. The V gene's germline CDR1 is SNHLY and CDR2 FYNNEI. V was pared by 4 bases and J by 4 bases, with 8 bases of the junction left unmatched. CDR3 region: CASSAPTGGVYEQYF. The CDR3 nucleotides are TGTGCCAGCAGTGCCCCGACAGGGGGAGTATACGAGCAGTACTTC. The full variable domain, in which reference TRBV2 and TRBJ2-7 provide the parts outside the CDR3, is EPEVTQTPSHQVTQMGQEVILRCVPISNHLYFYWYRQILGQKVEFLVSFYNNEISEKSEIFDDQFSVERPDGSNFTLKIRSTKLEDSAMYFCASSAPTGGVYEQYFGPGTRLTVT.

The CDR3 DNA reads as TGTGCCAGCTCCCTACAGACAGGGAAAGAGACCCAGTACTTC. This sequence encodes CASSLQTGKETQYF. The chain employs TRBV18 and TRBJ2-5; TRBD1 agrees at 7 bases. This CDR3 has 14 residues. J gave up 3 bases and V 6 bases, and 7 bases lay outside the gene matches. Germline V gene sequence: CDR1 KGHSH, CDR2 LQKENI. Drawing the rest from reference TRBV18 and TRBJ2-5, the complete variable domain is NAGVMQNPRHLVRRRGQEARLRCSPMKGHSHVYWYRQLPEEGLKFMVYLQKENIIDESGMPKERFSAEFPKEGPSILRIQQVVRGDSAAYFCASSLQTGKETQYFGPGTRLLVL.

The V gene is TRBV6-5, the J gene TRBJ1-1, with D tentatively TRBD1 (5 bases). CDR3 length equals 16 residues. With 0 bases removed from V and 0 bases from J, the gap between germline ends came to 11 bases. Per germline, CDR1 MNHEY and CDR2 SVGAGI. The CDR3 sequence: CASSYSLTGLNTEAFF. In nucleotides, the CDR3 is TGTGCCAGCAGTTACTCCCTCACAGGCTTGAACACTGAAGCTTTCTTT.

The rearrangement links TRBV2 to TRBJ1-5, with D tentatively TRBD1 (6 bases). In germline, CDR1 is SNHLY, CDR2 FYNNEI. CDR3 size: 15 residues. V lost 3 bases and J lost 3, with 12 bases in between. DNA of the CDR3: TGTGCCAGCAGTGAGCCGGGGGCTATCAATCAGCCCCAGCATTTT. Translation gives CASSEPGAINQPQHF.

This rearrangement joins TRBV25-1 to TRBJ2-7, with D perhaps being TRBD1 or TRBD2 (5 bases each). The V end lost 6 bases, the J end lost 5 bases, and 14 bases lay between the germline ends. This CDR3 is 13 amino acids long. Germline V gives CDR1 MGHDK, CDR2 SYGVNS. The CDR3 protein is CASSYGTLNEQYF. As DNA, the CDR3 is TGTGCCAGCAGCTATGGGACGTTGAACGAGCAGTACTTC.

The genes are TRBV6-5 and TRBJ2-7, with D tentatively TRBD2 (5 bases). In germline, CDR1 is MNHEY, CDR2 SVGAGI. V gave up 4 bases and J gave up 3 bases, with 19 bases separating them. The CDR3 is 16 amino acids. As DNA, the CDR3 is TGTGCCAGCAGTTTCCGCCTAACCGGACTCCTCTACGAGCAGTACTTC. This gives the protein CASSFRLTGLLYEQYF.

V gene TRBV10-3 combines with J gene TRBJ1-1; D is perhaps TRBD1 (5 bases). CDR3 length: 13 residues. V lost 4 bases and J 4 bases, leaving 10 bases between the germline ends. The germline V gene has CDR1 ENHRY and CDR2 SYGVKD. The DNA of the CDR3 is TGTGCCATCAGTGTGGAGGGGTTCACTGAAGCTTTCTTT. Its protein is CAISVEGFTEAFF.

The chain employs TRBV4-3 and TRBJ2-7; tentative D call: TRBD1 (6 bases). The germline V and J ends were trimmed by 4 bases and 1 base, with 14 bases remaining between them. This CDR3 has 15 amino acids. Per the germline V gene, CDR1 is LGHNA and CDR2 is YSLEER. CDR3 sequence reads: CASSLTSGTSYEQYF. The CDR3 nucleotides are TGCGCCAGCAGCCTAACTTCCGGGACATCCTACGAGCAGTACTTC.

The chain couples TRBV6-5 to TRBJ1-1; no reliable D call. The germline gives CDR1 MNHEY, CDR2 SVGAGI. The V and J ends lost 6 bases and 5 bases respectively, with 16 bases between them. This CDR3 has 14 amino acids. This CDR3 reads CASSHGEGGTEAFF. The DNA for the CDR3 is TGTGCCAGCAGCCACGGGGAAGGCGGTACTGAAGCTTTCTTT.

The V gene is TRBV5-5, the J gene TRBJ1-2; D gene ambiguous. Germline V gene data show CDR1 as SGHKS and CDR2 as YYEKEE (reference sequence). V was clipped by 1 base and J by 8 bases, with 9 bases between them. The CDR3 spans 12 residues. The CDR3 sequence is CASSLQDWGYTF. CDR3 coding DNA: TGTGCCAGCAGCTTGCAGGACTGGGGCTACACCTTC. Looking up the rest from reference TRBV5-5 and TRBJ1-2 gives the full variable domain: DAGVTQSPTHLIKTRGQQVTLRCSPISGHKSVSWYQQVLGQGPQFIFQYYEKEERGRGNFPDRFSARQFPNYSSELNVNALLLGDSALYLCASSLQDWGYTFGSGTRLTVV.

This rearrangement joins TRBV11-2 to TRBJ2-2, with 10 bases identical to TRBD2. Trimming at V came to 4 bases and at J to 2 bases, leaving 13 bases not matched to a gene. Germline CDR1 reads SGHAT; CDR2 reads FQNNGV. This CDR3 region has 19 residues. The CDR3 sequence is CASSWTLAGNRRNTGELFF. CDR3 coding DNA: TGTGCCAGCAGCTGGACACTAGCGGGGAACCGGAGAAACACCGGGGAGCTGTTTTTT. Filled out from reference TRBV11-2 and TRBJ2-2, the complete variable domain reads EAGVAQSPRYKIIEKRQSVAFWCNPISGHATLYWYQQILGQGPKLLIQFQNNGVVDDSQLPKDRFSAERLKGVDSTLKIQPAKLEDSAVYLCASSWTLAGNRRNTGELFFGEGSRLTVL.

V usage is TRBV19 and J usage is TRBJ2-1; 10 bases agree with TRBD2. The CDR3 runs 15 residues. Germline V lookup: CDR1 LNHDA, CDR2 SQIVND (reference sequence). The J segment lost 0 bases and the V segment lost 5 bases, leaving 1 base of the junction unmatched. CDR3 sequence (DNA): TGTGCCAGTAGTCCTAGCGGGAGCTCCTACAATGAGCAGTTCTTC. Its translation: CASSPSGSSYNEQFF.

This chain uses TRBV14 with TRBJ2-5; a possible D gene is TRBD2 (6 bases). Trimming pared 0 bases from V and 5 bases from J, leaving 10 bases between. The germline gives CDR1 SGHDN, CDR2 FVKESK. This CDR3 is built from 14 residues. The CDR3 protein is CASSQDRGWETQYF. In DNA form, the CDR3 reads TGTGCCAGCAGCCAAGATCGGGGGTGGGAGACCCAGTACTTC.

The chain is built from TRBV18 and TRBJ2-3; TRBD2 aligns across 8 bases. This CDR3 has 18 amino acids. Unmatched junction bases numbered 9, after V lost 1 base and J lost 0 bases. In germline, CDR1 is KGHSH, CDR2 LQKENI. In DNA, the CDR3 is TGTGCCAGCTCACCACTCAGCGGGGGATCCTCTAGCACAGATACGCAGTATTTT. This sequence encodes CASSPLSGGSSSTDTQYF.